One and the same sample provided the 26 T cell receptor beta chains below, sequenced in a study of blood T cell repertoires in COVID-19. Method: immunoSEQ multiplex PCR; TCRdb's copy keeps in-frame clones and lacks some. The data show over 250,000 clones, 80% to 90% seen once. Sequenced material: peripheral blood. Source of these receptors: a woman in her sixties or seventies with COVID-19, enrolled during active disease.

On this clone: One junction end does not reproduce the germline sequence, and a read error may be involved. This sequence joins TRBV7-9 and TRBJ2-3; tentative D call: TRBD1 (5 bases). The CDR3 is 14 residues long. The germline V gene has CDR1 SEHNR and CDR2 FQNEAQ (reference sequence). The CDR3 loop reads CASSLGIRGDTQYF. In DNA form, the CDR3 reads TGTGCCAGCAGTTTAGGGATAAGGGGAGATACGCAGTATTTT.

Worth noting for this clone: Other DNA sequences within the sample encode an identical CDR3. The rearrangement uses TRBV5-1 and TRBJ2-1; 9 positions match TRBD1. This CDR3 region has 14 residues. The germline V gene has CDR1 SGHRS and CDR2 YFSETQ. The ends lost 5 bases at V and 4 bases at J; junction bases unmatched: 4. CDR3 bases: TGCGCCAGCAGTCCCGGGACAGGGTACAATGAGCAGTTCTTC. Protein sequence: CASSPGTGYNEQFF.

The chain carries TRBV30 and TRBJ2-1; the D gene is possibly TRBD1 (6 bases). Trimming cost V 2 bases and J 7 bases, with 12 bases left between them. There are 13 residues in the CDR3. The germline CDR1 and CDR2 sequences are GTSNPN and SVGIG (reference sequence). The CDR3 loop reads CAWSKPRGNEQFF. The CDR3 DNA sequence: TGTGCCTGGAGTAAACCCAGGGGTAATGAGCAGTTCTTC.

The chain couples TRBV7-9 to TRBJ1-2; 9 bases map to TRBD1. This CDR3 is built from 13 residues. Trimming took 6 bases from V and 6 from J; bases not matched to a gene: 5. The germline gives CDR1 SEHNR, CDR2 FQNEAQ (reference sequence). This CDR3 is CASSFGQGNGYTF. The DNA of the CDR3 is TGTGCCAGCAGTTTCGGACAGGGGAATGGCTACACCTTC.

This chain uses TRBV9 with TRBJ2-3; D is possibly TRBD2 (6 bases). This CDR3 contains 16 residues. The germline V gene has CDR1 SGDLS and CDR2 YYNGEE. V was pared by 0 bases and J by 4 bases, with 15 bases between. The CDR3 is CASSVEGRGGADTQYF. The CDR3 bases are TGTGCCAGCAGCGTAGAGGGACGGGGAGGTGCAGATACGCAGTATTTT.

The genes are TRBV10-3 and TRBJ1-2; 7 bases map to TRBD1. The CDR3 runs to 14 residues. The J segment lost 4 bases and the V segment lost 10 bases, leaving 12 bases of the junction unmatched. Looked up from germline, CDR1 is ENHRY and CDR2 is SYGVKD. CDR3 protein: CATVDREDGYGYTF. The CDR3 DNA follows: TGTGCCACCGTCGACAGGGAGGATGGCTATGGCTACACCTTC.

The V call is TRBV4-2, the J call TRBJ2-7, with a weak D call TRBD2 (6 bases). Trimming left V 0 bases short and J 2 bases short, with 11 bases between. From germline, CDR1 is LGHNA and CDR2 YNFKEQ. The CDR3 contains 15 residues. The CDR3 spells CASSQEGTATYEQYF. CDR3 nucleotide sequence: TGTGCCAGCAGCCAAGAGGGGACTGCCACCTACGAGCAGTACTTC.

The chain carries TRBV5-6 and TRBJ2-1, with D unresolved. Trimming took 2 bases from V and 5 from J, leaving 14 bases between them. Germline V lookup: CDR1 SGHDT, CDR2 YYEEEE. The CDR3 runs 15 residues. Written as DNA, the CDR3 is TGTGCCAGCAGCTTCGGATTAGGAGAGCACAATGAGCAGTTCTTC. It codes for CASSFGLGEHNEQFF.

CDR3 in DNA: TGTGCCTGGAAGGGGGGCAATCAGCCCCAGCATTTT. This encodes CAWKGGNQPQHF. This chain links TRBV30 with TRBJ1-5; perhaps TRBD1 as D (6 bases). The V gene lost 4 bases and the J gene lost 2 bases, with 6 bases spanning the gap. The CDR3 extends over 12 amino acids. Germline V gene lookup returns CDR1 GTSNPN and CDR2 SVGIG (reference sequence).

The rearrangement joins TRBV2 to TRBJ2-3; 13 nucleotides match TRBD2. The germline CDR1 and CDR2 sequences are SNHLY and FYNNEI. The trim removed 9 bases at V and 6 bases at J, leaving 9 bases unmatched. CDR3 length: 15 residues. The CDR3 DNA follows: TGTGCCAGTCCGGGACTAGCGGGGAGAGTGGATACGCAGTATTTT. Its translation: CASPGLAGRVDTQYF.

The chain has TRBV6-5 and TRBJ1-6, with TRBD1 matching 7 bases. Germline CDR1 and CDR2: MNHEY and SVGAGI. J was trimmed by 7 bases and V by 8 bases; bases with no gene match: 5. The CDR3 has 13 residues. The CDR3 region is CASVDRANSPLHF. The DNA for the CDR3 is TGTGCCAGCGTAGACAGGGCAAATTCACCCCTCCACTTT.

This chain links TRBV2 with TRBJ2-7; D unresolved. From germline, CDR1 is SNHLY and CDR2 FYNNEI. The CDR3 covers 11 residues. Trimming cost V 2 bases and J 7 bases, with 6 bases left between them. CDR3 sequence (DNA): TGTGCCAGCAGTGAACGCAGAGAGCAGTACTTC. The encoded protein is CASSERREQYF.

The chain carries TRBV7-3 and TRBJ2-3; a possible D gene is TRBD2 (6 bases). The V gene lost 4 bases and the J gene lost 0 bases, with 14 bases spanning the gap. Germline V gene lookup returns CDR1 SGHTA and CDR2 FQGTGA. The CDR3 has 16 amino acids. CDR3 bases: TGTGCCAGCAGCTCCCGCGGGGCATCTAGCACAGATACGCAGTATTTT. Translated: CASSSRGASSTDTQYF. Variable domain in full (rest from reference TRBV7-3 and TRBJ2-3): GAGVSQTPSNKVTEKGKYVELRCDPISGHTALYWYRQSLGQGPEFLIYFQGTGAADDSGLPNDRFFAVRPEGSVSTLKIQRTERGDSAVYLCASSSRGASSTDTQYFGPGTRLTVL.

V is TRBV21-1 and J is TRBJ1-5. TRBV21-1 constitutes a pseudogene. The CDR3 is 12 residues long. The CDR3 DNA sequence: TGTGCCAGCAGCAAAGGGGAGGGGGCCCAGCATTTT. Translating gives CASSKGEGAQHF.

The rearrangement links TRBV2 to TRBJ1-5, with 7 bases that match TRBD1. This CDR3 region has 14 residues. V lost 10 bases, J lost 3 bases, and 9 bases stayed unmatched. CDR1 is SNHLY, CDR2 FYNNEI, per germline. The CDR3 nucleotides are TGTGCCACCAGAACACAGGGGTCCAATCAGCCCCAGCATTTT. It yields the protein CATRTQGSNQPQHF.

The rearrangement joins TRBV7-8 to TRBJ1-1, with 8 bases that match TRBD1. The junction had 12 bases not matched to a gene; V was cut back by 5 bases and J by 10 bases. The germline V gene encodes CDR1 SGHVS and CDR2 FQNEAQ. The CDR3 is 14 residues long. The CDR3 reads CASSNSGQGLIAFF. The CDR3 DNA reads as TGTGCCAGCAGCAACAGTGGACAGGGCTTGATAGCTTTCTTT. The full variable domain, completed using reference TRBV7-8 and TRBJ1-1, is GAGVSQSPRYKVAKRGQDVALRCDPISGHVSLFWYQQALGQGPEFLTYFQNEAQLDKSGLPSDRFFAERPEGSVSTLKIQRTQQEDSAVYLCASSNSGQGLIAFFGQGTRLTVV.

The V gene is TRBV28, the J gene TRBJ1-2, with TRBD1 matching 7 bases. V shed 5 bases, J shed 2 bases, and the junction held 2 bases outside the gene matches. The CDR3 runs 13 residues. CDR1 and CDR2 from the germline V gene are MDHEN and SYDVKM. In nucleotides, the CDR3 is TGTGCCAGCAGTAGGGACAGCAACTATGGCTACACCTTC. It codes for CASSRDSNYGYTF.

The V gene is TRBV9, the J gene TRBJ2-2; D is possibly TRBD1 (9 bases). The CDR3 extends over 17 amino acids. V was trimmed by 4 bases and J by 7 bases, leaving 23 bases between them. From germline, CDR1 is SGDLS and CDR2 YYNGEE. The CDR3 DNA is TGTGCCAGCAGCCCCCGGGGGGGACAGGGAGGAATCGGGGAGCTGTTTTTT. Encoded protein: CASSPRGGQGGIGELFF.

V usage is TRBV3-1 (or the pseudogene TRBV3-2) and J usage is TRBJ1-2, with D unresolved. Germline V CDR1 and CDR2: LGHDT, YNNKEL (reference sequence). V lost 0 bases and J lost 8, with 16 bases in between. This CDR3 comprises 15 residues. CDR3 loop: CASSQEASSRRGYTF. CDR3 nucleotide sequence: TGTGCCAGCAGCCAAGAAGCCAGCTCCCGGAGGGGCTACACCTTC.

This chain uses TRBV5-1 with TRBJ2-3; no clear D gene. Between the trimmed V and J ends, which lost 1 base and 9 bases, there was a span of 18 bases. There are 15 residues in the CDR3. CDR1 is SGHRS, CDR2 YFSETQ, per germline. The CDR3 nucleotides read TGCGCCAGCAGCTTGACAGTTACTGAGAGAGTGACGCAGTATTTT. Its translation is CASSLTVTERVTQYF.

V is TRBV25-1 and J is TRBJ1-2, with TRBD1 matching 7 bases. This CDR3 has 14 residues. Germline V CDR1 and CDR2: MGHDK, SYGVNS. The V and J ends lost 4 bases and 8 bases, in that order; junction bases with no gene match: 10. CDR3 amino acids: CASSALGQVDGYTF. The CDR3 DNA is TGTGCCAGCAGTGCCCTAGGACAGGTTGACGGCTACACCTTC.

This clone was found a few times. The V and J genes are TRBV5-4 and TRBJ1-6; 9 nucleotides agree with TRBD1. This CDR3 comprises 17 residues. V shed 4 bases, J shed 8 bases, and the junction held 13 bases outside the gene matches. Germline loops: CDR1 SGHNT, CDR2 YYREEE (reference sequence). DNA for the CDR3: TGTGCCAGCAGCCCCTCGGGAACCGGGACAGGGCATTCACCCCTCCACTTT. Translated, it gives CASSPSGTGTGHSPLHF. The full variable domain, in which reference TRBV5-4 and TRBJ1-6 provide the parts outside the CDR3, is ETGVTQSPTHLIKTRGQQVTLRCSSQSGHNTVSWYQQALGQGPQFIFQYYREEENGRGNFPPRFSGLQFPNYSSELNVNALELDDSALYLCASSPSGTGTGHSPLHFGNGTRLTVT.

The chain has TRBV4-2 and TRBJ2-2; D gene ambiguous. CDR3 length: 14 residues. V was shortened by 0 bases and J by 4 bases, with 6 bases between the two germline ends. Germline V gene sequence: CDR1 LGHNA, CDR2 YNFKEQ. This chain's CDR3 is CASSQEASTGELFF. The CDR3 DNA reads as TGTGCCAGCAGCCAAGAAGCAAGCACCGGGGAGCTGTTTTTT.

The chain couples TRBV5-4 to TRBJ1-3, with D possibly TRBD1 on 5 matching bases. The CDR3 is 15 residues long. Germline V gene data show CDR1 as SGHNT and CDR2 as YYREEE (reference sequence). V dropped 2 bases and J dropped 0 bases, with 9 bases sitting between them. The CDR3 spells CASSLAGSSGNTIYF. The CDR3 nucleotides read TGTGCCAGCAGCTTAGCAGGGTCCTCTGGAAACACCATATATTTT.

This clone was seen once. The gene calls are TRBV13 and TRBJ2-3, with 7 bases matching TRBD1. V trimming: 6 bases; J trimming: 6 bases; junction bases outside the gene matches: 9. Germline V lookup: CDR1 PRHDT, CDR2 FYEKMQ (reference sequence). The CDR3 runs 14 residues. CDR3 DNA sequence: TGTGCCAGCAGATCAAGACAGGGTAGGGATACGCAGTATTTT. Amino acid sequence: CASRSRQGRDTQYF.

This clone was seen just once. The rearrangement links TRBV27 to TRBJ2-3, with 8 bases identical to TRBD1. CDR1 and CDR2 from the germline V gene are MNHEY and SMNVEV (reference sequence). CDR3 length equals 16 residues. After removal of 1 base from V and 9 bases from J, the junction contained 12 bases not matched to a gene. As DNA, the CDR3 is TGTGCCAGCAGTTTATATTGGACAGGGACCCTCGAGACGCAGTATTTT. Amino acids: CASSLYWTGTLETQYF.